The 9 T cell receptor beta chains below all came from one sample that was sequenced in a study of CD8+CD57+ T cells in acquired aplastic anemia. The use of genomic DNA as template underpinned the TCR beta VDJ and CDR3 profiling. TCRdb fed the reads into MiXCR, producing one record per CDR3 protein. The sample has under 350,000 distinct CDR3 sequences; approximately 58% are singletons. Sequencing involved patients with CD8+CD57+ cell expansion previously shown by flow cytometry. Sequenced sample: sorted CD4+, CD8+, or CD8+CD57+ T cells (not recorded which) from PBMCs. The receptors originated from a human donor with aplastic anemia.

The gene calls are TRBV20-1 and TRBJ2-1; TRBD2 might be the D (6 bases). In germline, CDR1 is DFQATT, CDR2 SNEGSKA (reference sequence). This CDR3 comprises 11 residues. The V end lost 4 bases, the J end lost 9 bases, and 10 bases lay between the germline ends. CDR3 loop: CSATGRSEQFF. In DNA form, the CDR3 reads TGCAGTGCTACGGGGAGGAGTGAGCAGTTCTTC.

The chain recombines TRBV20-1 with TRBJ1-5; D possibly corresponds to TRBD1 (5 bases). V gave up 3 bases and J gave up 5 bases, with 11 bases separating them. The CDR3 consists of 13 residues. Germline-derived CDR1 and CDR2 are DFQATT and SNEGSKA (reference sequence). The CDR3 loop reads CSARAGGYQPQHF. DNA for the CDR3: TGCAGTGCTAGGGCGGGGGGTTATCAGCCCCAGCATTTT.

The V and J genes are TRBV10-3 and TRBJ1-5, with 7 nucleotides matching TRBD1. Germline assignment: CDR1 ENHRY and CDR2 SYGVKD. V trimming: 6 bases; J trimming: 0 bases; junction bases outside the gene matches: 5. The CDR3 has 15 amino acids. The CDR3 region has the DNA TGTGCCATCAGGGCAGGGGGGGGTAGCAATCAGCCCCAGCATTTT. Protein: CAIRAGGGSNQPQHF.

This clonotype was picked up one time. The chain joins TRBV9 to TRBJ1-2; 7 positions agree with TRBD1. The V gene's germline CDR1 is SGDLS and CDR2 YYNGEE. The length of the CDR3 is 13 residues. V lost 6 bases and J lost 4; bases outside the gene matches: 6. CDR3 DNA sequence: TGTGCCAGCACCAGACAGGGTAGCTATGGCTACACCTTC. It codes for CASTRQGSYGYTF.

The chain carries TRBV6-5 and TRBJ2-1, with D maybe TRBD2 (6 bases). The CDR3 sequence is 15 residues long. Per germline, CDR1 MNHEY and CDR2 SVGAGI. Trimming stripped 6 bases from V and 10 bases from J, with 22 bases between. CDR3 DNA sequence: TGTGCCAGCAGCCATACTAGCAGCACAAGCTTGGAGCAGTTCTTC. Translated, it gives CASSHTSSTSLEQFF.

The V gene is TRBV24-1, the J gene TRBJ2-1; TRBD1 agrees at 7 bases. This CDR3 is 17 amino acids long. The V segment lost 1 base and the J segment 9 bases; nucleotides outside the gene matches: 14. Per germline, CDR1 KGHDR and CDR2 SFDVKD. The CDR3 coding sequence is TGTGCCACCAGTGATTTACCCGCTGGGACAGAGGTGTTTGAGCAGTTCTTC. Translated: CATSDLPAGTEVFEQFF.

The table lists this clonotype with a few counts. V gene TRBV12-3 or TRBV12-4 combines with J gene TRBJ2-7; D is unresolved. Trimming removed 2 bases at V and 6 bases at J, with 5 bases between. CDR3 length: 11 residues. In DNA form, the CDR3 reads TGTGCCAGCAGTTTATTGAGCGAGCAGTACTTC. It specifies CASSLLSEQYF.

The chain recombines TRBV6-5 with TRBJ2-3; 14 positions agree with TRBD2. V was clipped by 2 bases and J by 3 bases; unmatched bases: 4. The CDR3 runs 17 residues. CDR1 and CDR2 (germline): MNHEY, SVGAGI. The CDR3 loop is CASSYTGLAGGTDTQYF. The CDR3 nucleotides read TGTGCCAGCAGTTACACTGGACTAGCGGGGGGTACAGATACGCAGTATTTT.

The gene calls are TRBV9 and TRBJ2-1; a weak D match, TRBD2 (5 bases). This CDR3 region has 15 residues. V lost 2 bases, J lost 6 bases, and 15 bases lay in between. Germline CDR1 reads SGDLS; CDR2 reads YYNGEE. In DNA, the CDR3 is TGTGCCAGCAGCGTGGGAGCGGCGGCGCGCAATGAGCAGTTCTTC. Translating gives CASSVGAAARNEQFF.